A single sample gave rise to the 27 T cell receptor beta chains below, sequenced in a study of blood T cells in healthy people across ages. A second PCR, run for about 7 to 11 cycles, used a sample-barcoded 5' primer plus a J-beta primer mix. TCRdb called the 5' RACE reads again in MiXCR, with one record for every CDR3 protein. Counted here are about 290,000 distinct CDR3 sequences, around 30% occurring once; the ten biggest clones make up 29%. Sequenced input: blood. These receptors were collected from a woman in her seventies in good health.

The gene calls are TRBV19 and TRBJ1-5; 7 bases line up with TRBD1. With V trimmed by 7 bases and J by 0 bases, 12 bases remained unmatched. The CDR3 totals 17 residues. The germline CDR1 and CDR2 sequences are LNHDA and SQIVND (reference sequence). CDR3 bases: TGTGCCAGTAAAACCTTCGGGACAGCCGATAGCAATCAGCCCCAGCATTTT. It codes for CASKTFGTADSNQPQHF.

This clonotype was seen more than once but under ten times. This chain links TRBV5-5 with TRBJ2-1; D gene ambiguous. CDR3 length: 16 residues. CDR1 and CDR2 from the germline V gene are SGHKS and YYEKEE (reference sequence). Trimming cost V 1 base and J 5 bases, with 16 bases left between them. The CDR3 reads CASSLLADLYNNEQFF. For the CDR3, the DNA is TGTGCCAGCAGCTTGCTTGCGGACCTCTACAACAATGAGCAGTTCTTC.

This sequence joins TRBV3-1 and TRBJ2-4, with D hard to call. Trimming took off 3 bases at V and 0 bases at J, with 9 bases between the two ends. Germline-derived CDR1 and CDR2 are LGHDT and YNNKEL (reference sequence). The CDR3 length is 15 residues. CDR3 in amino acids: CASSQTQVAKNIQYF. CDR3 in DNA: TGTGCCAGCAGCCAGACCCAAGTAGCCAAAAACATTCAGTACTTC.

The CDR3 nucleotides read TGTGCCAGCAGCTTAGGAGCTAGCGGGAATGACAAGTCCTACGAGCAGTACTTC. Amino acid sequence: CASSLGASGNDKSYEQYF. This rearrangement joins TRBV7-9 to TRBJ2-7, with 9 bases matching TRBD2. J was trimmed by 1 base and V by 1 base; bases with no gene match: 11. The CDR3 consists of 18 residues. Looked up from germline, CDR1 is SEHNR and CDR2 is FQNEAQ (reference sequence).

The chain uses TRBV19 and TRBJ2-5, with D perhaps TRBD2 (6 bases). The DNA end favors TRBJ2-1, so the J call may be wrong. CDR3 length: 16 amino acids. Per germline, CDR1 LNHDA and CDR2 SQIVND (reference sequence). The CDR3 spells CASGVATISGVNEQFF. In DNA form, the CDR3 reads TGTGCCAGCGGAGTGGCTACTATATCGGGGGTCAATGAGCAGTTCTTC.

The chain combines TRBV5-6 with TRBJ1-4; D gene ambiguous. The CDR3 runs to 12 residues. Germline CDR1 reads SGHDT; CDR2 reads YYEEEE. V lost 5 bases, J lost 10 bases, and 12 bases lay in between. CDR3 sequence: CASRPGMGKLFF. Written as DNA, the CDR3 is TGTGCCAGCAGACCCGGCATGGGAAAACTGTTTTTT.

This clonotype came up many times. The chain joins TRBV6-2 or TRBV6-3 to TRBJ2-4; D perhaps matches TRBD1 (6 bases). The CDR3 covers 14 residues. Deletions cut 4 bases from V and 3 bases from J, with 10 bases between. Germline V gene data show CDR1 as MNHEY and CDR2 as SVGEGT. CDR3 DNA sequence: TGTGCCAGCAGTTCGGACAGACTCAAAAACATTCAGTACTTC. Its translation is CASSSDRLKNIQYF.

The rearrangement uses TRBV10-3 and TRBJ2-7; possibly TRBD1 or TRBD2 for D (7 bases each). The CDR3 totals 13 residues. Germline V gene data show CDR1 as ENHRY and CDR2 as SYGVKD. The DNA for the CDR3 is TGTACCGGATCAGGGGGGGCGACCTACGAGCAGTACTTC. Translating gives CTGSGGATYEQYF.

This clonotype appeared a few times. This chain connects TRBV20-1 to TRBJ2-5, with D perhaps assigned TRBD1 or TRBD2 (6 bases each). CDR3 length: 16 amino acids. The V end was cut by 0 bases, the J end by 2 bases, with 16 bases between. The germline V gene encodes CDR1 DFQATT and CDR2 SNEGSKA (reference sequence). The CDR3: CSARDRVGGRQETQYF. The CDR3 DNA follows: TGCAGTGCTAGAGATCGCGTTGGGGGGCGACAAGAGACCCAGTACTTC.

This clonotype showed up just a few times. The CDR3 spells CASSLTPTSSGANVLTF. The CDR3 region has the DNA TGTGCCAGCAGCTTAACCCCCACTAGCTCTGGGGCCAACGTCCTGACTTTC. The gene calls are TRBV7-3 and TRBJ2-6, with TRBD2 as a possible D gene (5 bases). Germline V lookup: CDR1 SGHTA, CDR2 FQGTGA. CDR3 length equals 17 residues. Trimming stripped 0 bases from V and 0 bases from J, with 9 bases between.

The genes are TRBV12-3 or TRBV12-4 and TRBJ2-1, with D hard to call. The CDR3 length is 12 residues. V was trimmed by 3 bases and J by 8 bases, leaving 8 bases between them. The CDR3, as DNA: TGTGCCAGCAGTTTTAGTTCTCATGAGCAGTTCTTC. Translated, it gives CASSFSSHEQFF.

The chain carries TRBV7-3 and TRBJ2-1; tentative D call: TRBD2 (5 bases). The germline CDR1 and CDR2 sequences are SGHTA and FQGTGA. Deletions cut 5 bases from V and 11 bases from J, with 13 bases between. This CDR3 has 12 residues. The CDR3 coding sequence is TGTGCCAGCAGCCAATACGGGGAGAAGCAGTTCTTC. Its protein product is CASSQYGEKQFF.

This clonotype was seen more than once but under ten times. The chain employs TRBV12-3 or TRBV12-4 and TRBJ2-1; D perhaps matches TRBD1 (6 bases). The CDR3 contains 16 residues. V was clipped by 1 base and J by 2 bases, with 12 bases between them. CDR3 nucleotide sequence: TGTGCCAGCAGTTTAGAGACAGGACTTGCCTACAATGAGCAGTTCTTC. It yields the protein CASSLETGLAYNEQFF.

There are many counts of this clonotype. One junction end does not reproduce the germline sequence, and a read error may be involved. The chain uses TRBV5-6 and TRBJ1-6; TRBD1 matches at 7 bases. Germline CDR1 reads SGHDT; CDR2 reads YYEEEE. This CDR3 is 12 amino acids long. The CDR3 DNA sequence: TGTGCCAGCAGCAATCGACAGGGCTACTCTCTCTTT. It yields the protein CASSNRQGYSLF.

This clonotype was observed at least ten times. The chain carries TRBV12-3 or TRBV12-4 and TRBJ2-5, with D possibly being TRBD1 (6 bases). The J call may be in error: the DNA end matches TRBJ2-7 better. The CDR3 extends over 12 amino acids. The CDR3 loop reads CASSHRAHEQYF. In nucleotides, the CDR3 is TGTGCCAGCAGCCACAGGGCCCACGAGCAGTACTTC.

V usage is TRBV10-3 and J usage is TRBJ1-4; 7 nucleotides line up with TRBD1. The V gene's germline CDR1 is ENHRY and CDR2 SYGVKD. CDR3 size: 15 residues. V shed 5 bases and J 5 bases; nucleotides not matched to a gene: 8. CDR3 nucleotides: TGTGCCATCAGTCCCCAGGGGGGCCCGAATGAAAAACTGTTTTTT. Amino acid sequence: CAISPQGGPNEKLFF.

V gene TRBV11-2 combines with J gene TRBJ2-2; no firm D call. Germline V gives CDR1 SGHAT, CDR2 FQNNGV. V was shortened by 0 bases and J by 6 bases, with 8 bases between the two germline ends. This CDR3 has 14 residues. The CDR3 reads CASSLDYRAGELFF. DNA of the CDR3: TGTGCCAGCAGCTTAGACTATCGGGCCGGGGAGCTGTTTTTT.

The table lists this clonotype with a few counts. The chain joins TRBV12-3 or TRBV12-4 to TRBJ1-1; D ambiguous. The CDR3 spans 11 residues. Deletions cut 2 bases from V and 8 bases from J, with 6 bases between. This chain's CDR3 is CASSLQTEAFF. DNA for the CDR3: TGTGCCAGCAGTTTACAGACCGAAGCTTTCTTT.

The sample holds a few counts of this clonotype. The V gene is TRBV6-1, the J gene TRBJ1-6; D is unclear. V was trimmed by 2 bases and J by 9 bases, leaving 14 bases between them. Germline-derived CDR1 and CDR2 are MNHNS and SASEGT. The CDR3 loop spans 15 amino acids. CDR3 sequence reads: CASSEWRELGSPLHF. CDR3 DNA: TGTGCCAGCAGTGAATGGCGGGAATTGGGTTCACCCCTCCACTTT.

The rearrangement uses TRBV28 and TRBJ1-6, with TRBD1 as a possible D gene (5 bases). V lost 10 bases to trimming and J lost 5 bases, with 18 bases between them. CDR3 length: 15 amino acids. Germline assignment: CDR1 MDHEN and CDR2 SYDVKM. Here the CDR3 reads CATRDAGVDNSPLHF. The CDR3, as DNA: TGTGCCACCAGGGATGCGGGAGTCGATAATTCACCCCTCCACTTT.

J is TRBJ2-7 and V is TRBV6-5; 7 bases align to TRBD1. Trimming took 0 bases from V and 5 from J; bases not matched to a gene: 7. There are 15 residues in the CDR3. Germline V lookup: CDR1 MNHEY, CDR2 SVGAGI. CDR3: CASSYSWTGTHEQYF. CDR3 sequence (DNA): TGTGCCAGCAGTTACTCGTGGACAGGCACCCACGAGCAGTACTTC.

The rearrangement joins TRBV24-1 to TRBJ2-3; 7 nucleotides match TRBD2. V was pared by 4 bases and J by 6 bases, with 12 bases of the junction left unmatched. This CDR3 comprises 16 residues. The germline gives CDR1 KGHDR, CDR2 SFDVKD. The CDR3 is CATSEASGATLDTQYF. CDR3 coding DNA: TGTGCCACCAGTGAGGCTAGCGGAGCGACCCTTGATACGCAGTATTTT.

The table lists this clonotype with a few counts. The chain has TRBV29-1 and TRBJ2-1; D remains ambiguous. V was clipped by 7 bases and J by 7 bases, with 11 bases between them. The CDR3 spans 11 residues. The germline V gene encodes CDR1 SQVTM and CDR2 ANQGSEA. The CDR3 is CSGYTGNEQFF. CDR3 in DNA: TGCAGCGGCTACACTGGAAATGAGCAGTTCTTC.

This sequence joins TRBV7-2 and TRBJ2-5; a possible D gene is TRBD2 (5 bases). V gave up 5 bases and J gave up 5 bases, with 21 bases separating them. Per the germline V gene, CDR1 is SGHTA and CDR2 is FQGNSA. This CDR3 spans 16 amino acids. CDR3 residues: CASSLLIVRTGETQYF. In nucleotides, the CDR3 is TGTGCCAGCAGCCTCCTCATTGTCCGGACTGGGGAGACCCAGTACTTC.

V is TRBV7-2 and J is TRBJ2-5; 12 bases agree with TRBD2. CDR1 is SGHTA and CDR2 is FQGNSA in the germline V gene. The ends lost 2 bases at V and 2 bases at J; junction bases unmatched: 15. The CDR3 sequence is 20 residues long. The DNA for the CDR3 is TGTGCCAGCAGCTTATGGGGTGGGACTAGCGGGCGGGAACTGCAAGAGACCCAGTACTTC. Its protein product is CASSLWGGTSGRELQETQYF. Filled out from reference TRBV7-2 and TRBJ2-5, the complete variable domain reads GAGVSQSPSNKVTEKGKDVELRCDPISGHTALYWYRQSLGQGLEFLIYFQGNSAPDKSGLPSDRFSAERTGGSVSTLTIQRTQQEDSAVYLCASSLWGGTSGRELQETQYFGPGTRLLVL.

This chain connects TRBV29-1 to TRBJ2-5; D call uncertain. The J call may be wrong; the DNA end is better matched by TRBJ2-1. The germline CDR1 and CDR2 sequences are SQVTM and ANQGSEA. This CDR3 has 12 amino acids. As DNA, the CDR3 is TGCAGCGTTGCGGCAGACCGCAATGAGCAGTTCTTC. It codes for CSVAADRNEQFF.

The V and J genes are TRBV28 and TRBJ2-7, with D perhaps matching TRBD2 (6 bases). Deletions cut 4 bases from V and 6 bases from J, with 13 bases between. CDR1 and CDR2 (germline): MDHEN, SYDVKM. CDR3 size: 13 residues. CDR3 region: CASSSASVREQYF. The DNA of the CDR3 is TGTGCCAGCAGTTCTGCTAGCGTCCGCGAGCAGTACTTC. Based on the CDR3 plus reference TRBV28 and TRBJ2-7, the full variable domain is DVKVTQSSRYLVKRTGEKVFLECVQDMDHENMFWYRQDPGLGLRLIYFSYDVKMKEKGDIPEGYSVSREKKERFSLILESASTNQTSMYLCASSSASVREQYFGPGTRLTVT.